Listed here are 8 T cell receptor beta chains from one sample, sequenced in a study of human T cells and chemical hapten exposure. TCRdb reanalysed the RACE reads using MiXCR and keeps one entry per CDR3 protein. Of some 38,000 distinct CDR3 sequences listed, approximately 7.6% are singletons. The sample's time point: pre-sensitization, week 0. Regarding treatment: therapeutic diphenylcyclopropenone sensitization with weekly scalp DPC. The specimen was whole blood, collected in connection with sensitization to the hapten diphenylcyclopropenone (DPC). Source of these receptors: a woman in her 50s with alopecia areata. Some clones in this sample may be carry-over from other donors' samples.

The table lists this clonotype with many counts. This chain uses TRBV20-1 with TRBJ1-5, with no clear D. V lost 5 bases, J lost 1 base, and 12 bases lay in between. The length of the CDR3 is 14 residues. Germline CDR1 DFQATT, CDR2 SNEGSKA (reference sequence). For the CDR3, the DNA is TGCAGTGCTCGATACACAGCAAGCAATCAGCCCCAGCATTTT. Protein sequence: CSARYTASNQPQHF.

This clonotype has more than one count but fewer than ten. V gene TRBV7-9 combines with J gene TRBJ2-5; possibly TRBD2 for D (6 bases). Deletions cut 5 bases from V and 6 bases from J, with 19 bases between. This CDR3 spans 15 amino acids. From germline, CDR1 is SEHNR and CDR2 FQNEAQ (reference sequence). Written as DNA, the CDR3 is TGTGCCAGCAGCATCCCTCTTGGCGGGACCCAGACCCAGTACTTC. This gives the protein CASSIPLGGTQTQYF.

This clonotype came up a few times. The V gene is TRBV6-5, the J gene TRBJ2-3; TRBD2 agrees at 7 bases. Losses at the gene ends were 0 bases for V and 2 bases for J; bases not matched to a gene: 5. The CDR3 extends over 16 amino acids. Germline V gene data show CDR1 as MNHEY and CDR2 as SVGAGI. The DNA of the CDR3 is TGTGCCAGCAGTTACTCTTGGACTAGTAACACAGATACGCAGTATTTT. It specifies CASSYSWTSNTDTQYF.

This clonotype was counted a few times. The chain joins TRBV6-2 or TRBV6-3 to TRBJ2-2; TRBD2 agrees at 13 bases. The germline V gene has CDR1 MNHEY and CDR2 SVGEGT. The J segment lost 6 bases and the V segment lost 5 bases, leaving 6 bases of the junction unmatched. The CDR3 is 16 residues long. For the CDR3, the DNA is TGTGCCAGCAGTCTGGGACTAGCGGGACAAGCCGGGGAGCTGTTTTTT. Protein sequence: CASSLGLAGQAGELFF.

In this sample, this clonotype turned up many times. V and J are TRBV7-9 and TRBJ2-7; D not certain. V lost 1 base and J lost 7, with 14 bases in between. Per the germline V gene, CDR1 is SEHNR and CDR2 is FQNEAQ (reference sequence). CDR3 length: 14 amino acids. The CDR3 reads CASSLGGPLKEQYF. CDR3 bases: TGTGCCAGCAGCTTAGGCGGACCGTTGAAAGAGCAGTACTTC.

This clonotype was detected ten times or more. This chain joins TRBV28 and TRBJ2-7; 9 bases are a match to TRBD2. The trim removed 5 bases at V and 1 base at J, leaving 6 bases unmatched. CDR1 and CDR2 (germline): MDHEN, SYDVKM. This CDR3 is built from 15 residues. The CDR3 DNA follows: TGTGCCAGCAGTAACCTAGCGGGACCGTCCTACGAGCAGTACTTC. Protein product: CASSNLAGPSYEQYF.

There are a few counts of this clonotype. The chain links TRBV2 to TRBJ2-5, with 7 positions matching TRBD2. Germline CDR1 is SNHLY and CDR2 is FYNNEI. The CDR3 is 15 residues long. V shed 8 bases, J shed 5 bases, and the junction held 14 bases outside the gene matches. CDR3 protein: CASAPGPGRGETQYF. The CDR3 coding sequence is TGTGCCAGCGCGCCGGGACCTGGGAGGGGTGAGACCCAGTACTTC. Full variable domain (remainder filled in from reference TRBV2 and TRBJ2-5): EPEVTQTPSHQVTQMGQEVILRCVPISNHLYFYWYRQILGQKVEFLVSFYNNEISEKSEIFDDQFSVERPDGSNFTLKIRSTKLEDSAMYFCASAPGPGRGETQYFGPGTRLLVL.

This clonotype occurred many times. Here the CDR3 reads CSAVGSTEAFF. The CDR3, as DNA: TGCAGTGCTGTGGGGAGCACTGAAGCTTTCTTT. The V and J genes are TRBV20-1 and TRBJ1-1; D gene ambiguous. Germline V CDR1 and CDR2: DFQATT, SNEGSKA (reference sequence). This CDR3 is 11 amino acids long. The V end was cut by 5 bases, the J end by 4 bases, with 8 bases between.